The clone carrying this T cell receptor beta chain was seen more than once but under ten times. The V and J ends lost 6 bases and 3 bases, in that order; junction bases with no gene match: 5. This CDR3 has 13 residues. CDR1 and CDR2 from the germline V gene are MNHEY and SMNVEV (reference sequence). Naive-designated CD8 cells lacked CD45RO, were positively enriched for CCR7, and omitted terminally differentiated effector memory CD45RA+ cells. This sample stems from a study of shared clonotypes between healthy human individuals. The deep-level immunoSEQ assay was used. The method was immunoSEQ multiplex PCR; TCRdb's version includes in-frame clones alone and lacks a portion of them. This table has about 1,900,000 clones, about 95% appearing once.

The sequenced sample was naive CD8+ T cells sorted from blood. The sequence was obtained from a young man in good health. The rearrangement joins TRBV27 to TRBJ2-7; 7 bases agree with TRBD1. CDR3 protein: CASREGQDYEQYF. The CDR3 DNA sequence: TGTGCCAGCAGGGAAGGACAGGACTACGAGCAGTACTTC.